A single sample gave rise to the 31 T cell receptor beta chains below, sequenced in a study of technical replicates of blood from four donors. Sequencing used immunoSEQ multiplex PCR; TCRdb keeps in-frame clones, though not all of them. The sample holds 75,000 to 90,000 clones, about nine tenths seen once. Specimen: T cells isolated from PBMCs. Every receptor here comes from a human donor in good health.

In DNA, the CDR3 is TGTGCCAGCAGCCCCGATCCGGGACAGGGAGGCAATCAGCCCCAGCATTTT. Translation: CASSPDPGQGGNQPQHF. This chain uses TRBV7-9 with TRBJ1-5, with 9 bases aligning to TRBD1. With 5 bases clipped from V and 2 bases from J, the junction kept 10 bases outside the gene matches. The CDR3 runs 17 residues. CDR1 and CDR2 from the germline V gene are SEHNR and FQNEAQ (reference sequence).

The rearrangement uses TRBV15 and TRBJ2-2, with 9 positions matching TRBD2. This CDR3 comprises 16 residues. Germline CDR1 reads LNHNV; CDR2 reads YYDKDF (reference sequence). After removal of 5 bases from V and 1 base from J, the junction contained 5 bases not matched to a gene. The CDR3 DNA sequence: TGTGCCACCAGCCCTAGCGGGGCCGTGAACACCGGGGAGCTGTTTTTT. Its translation: CATSPSGAVNTGELFF.

The chain couples TRBV5-1 to TRBJ2-3; possibly TRBD2 for D (5 bases). V was trimmed by 0 bases and J by 5 bases, leaving 7 bases between them. The CDR3 spans 13 residues. Germline CDR1 is SGHRS and CDR2 is YFSETQ. CDR3 in DNA: TGCGCCAGCAGCTTGGACCGGGAAGATACGCAGTATTTT. It specifies CASSLDREDTQYF.

This chain joins TRBV5-1 and TRBJ1-2; 9 nucleotides align to TRBD1. The V gene's germline CDR1 is SGHRS and CDR2 YFSETQ. Germline trimming cut 0 bases from V and 10 bases from J; bases unmatched to any gene: 7. CDR3 length: 14 residues. This CDR3 is CASSLVGTGKDYTF. The CDR3 region has the DNA TGCGCCAGCAGCTTGGTGGGGACAGGGAAAGACTACACCTTC.

V is TRBV5-4 and J is TRBJ2-1; 7 nucleotides align to TRBD2. V gave up 1 base and J gave up 7 bases; unmatched junction bases: 2. Germline values: CDR1 SGHNT, CDR2 YYREEE (reference sequence). The CDR3 loop spans 13 amino acids. CDR3 in amino acids: CASSLTSVNEQFF. CDR3 bases: TGTGCCAGCAGCTTGACTAGCGTAAATGAGCAGTTCTTC.

The sample holds one count of this clone. V gene TRBV27 combines with J gene TRBJ2-4; D perhaps matches TRBD2 (6 bases). V was cut by 5 bases and J by 0 bases, with 14 bases left in between. In germline, CDR1 is MNHEY, CDR2 SMNVEV (reference sequence). The CDR3 runs to 16 residues. The CDR3 region is CASSPREDLAKNIQYF. As DNA, the CDR3 is TGTGCCAGCAGTCCGCGGGAAGACCTAGCCAAAAACATTCAGTACTTC.

V is TRBV27 and J is TRBJ2-7, with TRBD2 identical over 7 bases. The V segment lost 7 bases and the J segment 3 bases; nucleotides outside the gene matches: 12. The germline gives CDR1 MNHEY, CDR2 SMNVEV (reference sequence). The CDR3 sequence is 15 residues long. The CDR3 DNA reads TGTGCCAGCAACGGGTTCGACGGGGGGAACTACGAGCAGTACTTC. It yields the protein CASNGFDGGNYEQYF.

The V call is TRBV5-1, the J call TRBJ1-2; 9 bases match TRBD1. This CDR3 contains 14 residues. In germline, CDR1 is SGHRS, CDR2 YFSETQ. V lost 0 bases and J lost 7; bases outside the gene matches: 4. The CDR3 bases are TGCGCCAGCAGCTTGGGCGGGACAGGGTTTGGCTACACCTTC. Its translation: CASSLGGTGFGYTF.

The chain has TRBV18 and TRBJ2-1, with 8 bases matching TRBD1. Germline V gives CDR1 KGHSH, CDR2 LQKENI. V shed 2 bases, J shed 5 bases, and the junction held 2 bases outside the gene matches. The CDR3 extends over 14 amino acids. CDR3 loop: CASSPRGQDNEQFF. The CDR3 nucleotides are TGTGCCAGCTCACCAAGGGGACAGGACAATGAGCAGTTCTTC.

This clone was observed once. The chain carries TRBV28 and TRBJ2-1; D unclear. CDR1 is MDHEN and CDR2 is SYDVKM in the germline V gene. Trimming shortened V by 1 base and J by 8 bases, and 6 bases separated the two germline ends. This CDR3 comprises 12 residues. CDR3 DNA sequence: TGTGCCAGCAGTTTATCTTATCATGAGCAGTTCTTC. Amino acid sequence: CASSLSYHEQFF. Complete variable domain (other parts from reference TRBV28 and TRBJ2-1): DVKVTQSSRYLVKRTGEKVFLECVQDMDHENMFWYRQDPGLGLRLIYFSYDVKMKEKGDIPEGYSVSREKKERFSLILESASTNQTSMYLCASSLSYHEQFFGPGTRLTVL.

V and J are TRBV6-5 and TRBJ2-2; D is undetermined. The CDR3 length is 11 residues. The V gene's germline CDR1 is MNHEY and CDR2 SVGAGI. V was trimmed by 7 bases and J by 4 bases, leaving 4 bases between them. CDR3 region: CASTGTGELFF. The CDR3 nucleotides are TGTGCCAGCACGGGCACCGGGGAGCTGTTTTTT.

The CDR3 reads CASDDRGSETKNIQYF. The CDR3 DNA is TGCGCCAGCGACGATCGAGGATCCGAAACGAAAAACATTCAGTACTTC. The genes are TRBV5-1 and TRBJ2-4; no reliable D call. This CDR3 contains 16 residues. The V and J ends lost 7 bases and 4 bases respectively, with 21 bases between them. Germline CDR1 is SGHRS and CDR2 is YFSETQ.

The rearrangement joins TRBV29-1 to TRBJ2-1; 10 bases align to TRBD2. This CDR3 has 17 residues. V gave up 4 bases and J gave up 5 bases; unmatched junction bases: 14. Germline V lookup: CDR1 SQVTM, CDR2 ANQGSEA. CDR3 amino acids: CSVVGLAGARTHNEQFF. The CDR3 bases are TGCAGCGTTGTAGGGCTAGCGGGAGCCCGGACCCACAATGAGCAGTTCTTC.

The chain has TRBV27 and TRBJ2-7, with D maybe TRBD1 (5 bases). The V end was cut by 2 bases, the J end by 3 bases, with 14 bases between. Germline CDR1 and CDR2: MNHEY and SMNVEV (reference sequence). The CDR3 is made up of 15 amino acids. The CDR3 DNA is TGTGCCAGCAGTTTAGTGTCCGACAGTTTCTACGAGCAGTACTTC. The encoded protein is CASSLVSDSFYEQYF.

This chain connects TRBV29-1 to TRBJ2-5; 7 positions agree with TRBD1. This CDR3 contains 12 residues. The germline CDR1 and CDR2 sequences are SQVTM and ANQGSEA. V was pared by 4 bases and J by 4 bases, with 3 bases of the junction left unmatched. CDR3 nucleotides: TGCAGCGTTGGGGACAGAGGAGAGACCCAGTACTTC. Translated, it gives CSVGDRGETQYF.

The J gene is TRBJ2-7, the V gene TRBV30; possibly TRBD2 for D (6 bases). Germline lookup yields CDR1 GTSNPN and CDR2 SVGIG (reference sequence). Trimming stripped 4 bases from V and 0 bases from J, with 31 bases between. The length of the CDR3 is 20 residues. CDR3 DNA sequence: TGTGCCTGGAAAAAAACTTCGGCTAGCGAAGCATTAACCCTCTCCTACGAGCAGTACTTC. Translated, it gives CAWKKTSASEALTLSYEQYF.

The chain joins TRBV6-1 to TRBJ2-1; D unclear. This CDR3 region has 14 residues. Germline V gene lookup returns CDR1 MNHNS and CDR2 SASEGT. V lost 7 bases to trimming and J lost 2 bases, with 12 bases between them. The CDR3 DNA is TGTGCCAGCAACCACCTTAACACCTACAATGAGCAGTTCTTC. This codes for CASNHLNTYNEQFF.

This chain uses TRBV19 with TRBJ2-2, with D tentatively TRBD1 (6 bases). The CDR3 is 14 amino acids. The V and J ends lost 1 base and 6 bases respectively, with 9 bases between them. In germline, CDR1 is LNHDA, CDR2 SQIVND (reference sequence). CDR3 residues: CASSIVKGAGELFF. The CDR3, as DNA: TGTGCCAGTAGTATAGTGAAGGGGGCCGGGGAGCTGTTTTTT.

The chain combines TRBV28 with TRBJ2-1; TRBD2 might be the D (5 bases). The CDR3 consists of 12 residues. In germline, CDR1 is MDHEN, CDR2 SYDVKM. Trimming stripped 5 bases from V and 8 bases from J, with 10 bases between. The CDR3 loop reads CASSQSGDEQFF. The CDR3 DNA reads as TGTGCCAGCAGTCAATCCGGGGATGAGCAGTTCTTC. Full variable domain (outside the CDR3, taken from reference TRBV28 and TRBJ2-1): DVKVTQSSRYLVKRTGEKVFLECVQDMDHENMFWYRQDPGLGLRLIYFSYDVKMKEKGDIPEGYSVSREKKERFSLILESASTNQTSMYLCASSQSGDEQFFGPGTRLTVL.

The chain combines TRBV5-1 with TRBJ2-4; a possible D gene is TRBD2 (6 bases). The germline CDR1 and CDR2 sequences are SGHRS and YFSETQ. CDR3 length equals 20 residues. Between the trimmed V and J ends, which lost 0 bases and 0 bases, there was a span of 22 bases. DNA of the CDR3: TGCGCCAGCAGCTTGGATTCGCCTAGCGACCAAGCCCTAGCCAAAAACATTCAGTACTTC. Its translation is CASSLDSPSDQALAKNIQYF.

V and J are TRBV4-1 and TRBJ2-7, with TRBD1 matching 7 bases. After removal of 3 bases from V and 4 bases from J, the junction contained 6 bases not matched to a gene. Germline V gene sequence: CDR1 MGHRA, CDR2 YSYEKL. This CDR3 is 14 amino acids long. The CDR3 sequence: CASSHPTGLYEQYF. DNA of the CDR3: TGCGCCAGCAGCCACCCGACAGGGCTTTACGAGCAGTACTTC.

The rearrangement links TRBV28 to TRBJ2-1; the D is unclear. The CDR3 sequence is 14 residues long. The ends were cut back, 5 bases at V and 4 bases at J, with 12 bases in the middle. CDR1 and CDR2 from the germline V gene are MDHEN and SYDVKM. In DNA, the CDR3 is TGTGCCAGCAGTGATTTAAGCTCTTACAATGAGCAGTTCTTC. Protein: CASSDLSSYNEQFF.

The V and J genes are TRBV4-1 and TRBJ2-1; tentatively, D is TRBD2 (6 bases). This CDR3 has 15 residues. Between the trimmed V and J ends, which lost 2 bases and 2 bases, there was a span of 10 bases. The V gene's germline CDR1 is MGHRA and CDR2 YSYEKL. CDR3 sequence: CASSQTAGTYNEQFF. CDR3 nucleotides: TGCGCCAGCAGCCAAACGGCGGGGACCTACAATGAGCAGTTCTTC.

This chain uses TRBV19 with TRBJ2-7, with 10 bases identical to TRBD1. This CDR3 contains 15 residues. Germline trimming cut 1 base from V and 4 bases from J; bases unmatched to any gene: 4. The germline V gene has CDR1 LNHDA and CDR2 SQIVND (reference sequence). CDR3 DNA: TGTGCCAGTAGTATAGCGGGGACAGGGGATTACGAGCAGTACTTC. As protein: CASSIAGTGDYEQYF.

The V gene is TRBV10-1, the J gene TRBJ2-2; weak D call: TRBD1 (5 bases). V was trimmed by 10 bases and J by 3 bases, leaving 12 bases between them. CDR3 length: 13 residues. CDR1 is WNHNN, CDR2 SYGVQD, per germline (reference sequence). The CDR3 protein is CAIELGDTGELFF. The CDR3 nucleotides read TGCGCCATAGAGTTAGGGGACACCGGGGAGCTGTTTTTT.

V is TRBV7-9 and J is TRBJ2-6; D is ambiguous. Germline V gene sequence: CDR1 SEHNR, CDR2 FQNEAQ (reference sequence). The CDR3 totals 16 residues. The ends were cut back, 10 bases at V and 0 bases at J, with 16 bases in the middle. The CDR3 DNA sequence: TGTGCCATCGCTCCCTTCCAGGTCTCTGGGGCCAACGTCCTGACTTTC. Encoded protein: CAIAPFQVSGANVLTF.

The chain combines TRBV6-5 with TRBJ1-1; perhaps TRBD1 as D (5 bases). Germline V lookup: CDR1 MNHEY, CDR2 SVGAGI. V was pared by 7 bases and J by 0 bases, with 12 bases between. The CDR3 covers 14 residues. Here the CDR3 DNA reads TGTGCCAGCAATCCGGGACTGATGAACACTGAAGCTTTCTTT. This codes for CASNPGLMNTEAFF.

This clone appeared once. This chain connects TRBV27 to TRBJ1-1; 7 nucleotides match TRBD1. Germline lookup yields CDR1 MNHEY and CDR2 SMNVEV (reference sequence). The CDR3 extends over 14 amino acids. V shed 1 base, J shed 6 bases, and the junction held 5 bases outside the gene matches. The CDR3 coding sequence is TGTGCCAGCAGTTTATTAGACAGGGTGTCTGAAGCTTTCTTT. It yields the protein CASSLLDRVSEAFF.

This chain links TRBV5-4 with TRBJ2-7; 10 bases map to TRBD1. Germline CDR1 and CDR2: SGHNT and YYREEE (reference sequence). This CDR3 region has 14 residues. With V trimmed by 4 bases and J by 3 bases, 4 bases remained unmatched. CDR3 sequence reads: CASSPGQGSYEQYF. The CDR3 region has the DNA TGTGCCAGCAGCCCGGGACAGGGGAGCTACGAGCAGTACTTC.

The CDR3 region is CASSFSPQQETQYF. DNA of the CDR3: TGTGCCAGCAGCTTCTCCCCACAGCAAGAGACCCAGTACTTC. The J gene is TRBJ2-5, the V gene TRBV5-5, with D uncertain. V was cut by 2 bases and J by 2 bases, with 10 bases left in between. The V gene's germline CDR1 is SGHKS and CDR2 YYEKEE (reference sequence). CDR3 length equals 14 residues.

The chain employs TRBV19 and TRBJ1-6; D not certain. Germline values: CDR1 LNHDA, CDR2 SQIVND (reference sequence). The CDR3 loop spans 15 amino acids. Trimming stripped 3 bases from V and 5 bases from J, with 11 bases between. As DNA, the CDR3 is TGTGCCAGTAGTATGAGCGGATCGCATAATTCACCCCTCCACTTT. Translated: CASSMSGSHNSPLHF.